This T cell receptor beta chain was recorded in a study of OX40 agonist ivuxolimab in advanced cancers. The wider study: There were three patients with partial responses, one having hepatocellular carcinoma and two cutaneous melanoma. Regarding the study as a whole: Expanded clones belonging to CD8+ T cells outnumbered, on average, those of CD4+.

TCRdb's table, derived via immunoSEQ multiplex PCR, lists solely in-frame clones and lacks some. Of 15,000 to 25,000 clones detected, 80% to 90% appear once; the ten largest clones hold approximately 14%. This clone was picked up one time. Its antigen is unidentified. Germline assignment: CDR1 SGHRS and CDR2 YFSETQ. V was cut by 7 bases and J by 7 bases, with 10 bases left in between. The CDR3 consists of 11 residues. The specimen comprised CD4+ or CD8+ T cells sorted from blood, sampled in a trial of the OX40 agonist ivuxolimab. The chain couples TRBV5-1 to TRBJ2-3; perhaps TRBD2 as D (6 bases). This TCR derives from an adult with an advanced solid tumor such as melanoma, head and neck, liver or kidney cancer. CDR3 residues: CASRRDYTQYF. The DNA for the CDR3 is TGCGCCAGCCGACGGGACTATACGCAGTATTTT.